This T cell receptor beta chain was profiled in a study of post-analysis software for immune sequencing data. Regarding the study as a whole: Patients showed TRBV5-6, TRBV5-1 and TRBV20-1 among five TRBV segments more frequent than in controls.

This clonotype was observed a handful of times. Its antigen is unidentified. The CDR3 loop spans 14 amino acids. Germline values: CDR1 SGHVS, CDR2 FNYEAQ. Trimming removed 6 bases from V and 0 bases from J, with 12 bases in between. Prepared libraries of TCR beta cDNA carried unique molecular identifiers. TCRdb analysed the PCR reads with MiXCR anew, one entry per CDR3 protein. The sample comprises roughly 620,000 distinct CDR3 sequences, 44% of which are singletons, and more than 1.5% rests with the top ten. Material: blood. This clonotype was obtained from a girl between 5 and 17 years old with multiple sclerosis. The chain joins TRBV7-6 to TRBJ2-7; either TRBD1 or TRBD2 may fit D (5 bases each). CDR3 residues: CASSLIGTSYEQYF. CDR3 DNA: TGTGCCAGCAGTCTCATTGGGACCTCCTACGAGCAGTACTTC.